This TCR beta chain was documented in a study of shared clonotypes between healthy human individuals. Looking at the study overall: Per donor, three plates held CD4 naive cells, three held CD4 memory, two held CD8 naive and one held CD8 memory. Overall study findings and caveats: Clonotypes not shared had lower generation probabilities than those common to all four donors. The sampled material consisted only of blood, and tissue repertoires are likely to differ.

Profiled with immunoSEQ multiplex PCR; TCRdb holds only in-frame clones, not every one. The data contain about 2.3 million clones, 85% to 95% of them singletons. The table lists this clone with a few counts. Its antigen remains unidentified. Trimming took 5 bases from V and 7 from J, leaving 11 bases between them. Per the germline V gene, CDR1 is GTSNPN and CDR2 is SVGIG (reference sequence). The CDR3 sequence is 11 residues long. This TCR came from a man aged 18 to 29 in good health. Some clones in this sample may be carry-over from other donors' samples. The chain employs TRBV30 and TRBJ1-2; D gene uncertain. What was sequenced was naive CD4+ T cells from PBMCs. As to subset: CD45RA+ positively selected. The CDR3 here is CAWALSAGYTF. The CDR3, as DNA: TGTGCCTGGGCCTTGTCGGCTGGCTACACCTTC.